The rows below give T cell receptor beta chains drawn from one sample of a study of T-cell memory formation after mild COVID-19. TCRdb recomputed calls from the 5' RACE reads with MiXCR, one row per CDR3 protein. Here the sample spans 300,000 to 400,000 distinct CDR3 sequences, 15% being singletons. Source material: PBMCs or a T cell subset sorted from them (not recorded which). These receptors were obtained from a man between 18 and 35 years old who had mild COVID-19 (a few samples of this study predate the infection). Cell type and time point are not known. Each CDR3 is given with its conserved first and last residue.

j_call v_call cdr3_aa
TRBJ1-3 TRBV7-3 CASSPGPLAVGTIYF
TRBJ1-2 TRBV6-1 CASSGVSNYGYTF
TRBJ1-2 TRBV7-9 CASSLAFDDGYTF
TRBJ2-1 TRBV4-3 CASSQVILWNEQFF
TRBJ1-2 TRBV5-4 CASSLGTRDGYTF
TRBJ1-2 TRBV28 CASRTDFNGYTF
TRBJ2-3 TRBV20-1 CSASPLGQGRTDTQYF
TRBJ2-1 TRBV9 CASSPSWQGDNEQFF
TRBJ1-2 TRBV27 CASSWDGEYGYTF
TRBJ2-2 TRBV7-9 CASSSSLGELFF